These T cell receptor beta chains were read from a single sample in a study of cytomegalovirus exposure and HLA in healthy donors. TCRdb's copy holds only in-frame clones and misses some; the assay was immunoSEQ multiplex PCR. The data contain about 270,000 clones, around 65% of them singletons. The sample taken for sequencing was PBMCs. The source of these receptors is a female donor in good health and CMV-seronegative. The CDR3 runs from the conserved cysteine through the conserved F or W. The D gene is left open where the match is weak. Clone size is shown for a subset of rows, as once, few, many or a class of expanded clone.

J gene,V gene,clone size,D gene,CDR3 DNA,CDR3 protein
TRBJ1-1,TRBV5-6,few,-,TGTGCCAGCAGGGTTCAGGGGTCCACTGAAGCTTTCTTT,CASRVQGSTEAFF
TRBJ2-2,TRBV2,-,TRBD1,TGTGCCAGCAGTGGTCGAGGGGGCAAAAACACCGGGGAGCTGTTTTTT,CASSGRGGKNTGELFF
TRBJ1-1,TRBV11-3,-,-,TGTGCCAGCAGCCCCAGATCGCTCGCTGAAGCTTTCTTT,CASSPRSLAEAFF
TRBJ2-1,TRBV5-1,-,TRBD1,TGCGCCAGCAAGACAGGGTTCCATGAGCAGTTCTTC,CASKTGFHEQFF
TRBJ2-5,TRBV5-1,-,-,TGCGCCAGCAGCTTTGCAGGGGAAGAGACCCAGTACTTC,CASSFAGEETQYF
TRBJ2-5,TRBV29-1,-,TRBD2,TGCAGCGTTGATCCCGGGGGGGGTCTCCGTCTGTACTTC,CSVDPGGGLRLYF
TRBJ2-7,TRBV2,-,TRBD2,TGTGCCATATCTAGCGGGAGCTCCTACGAGCAGTACTTC,CAISSGSSYEQYF
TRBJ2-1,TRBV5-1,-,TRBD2,TGCGCCAGCAGCTTGATGGCGGGAGTTAGGAACAATGAGCAGTTCTTC,CASSLMAGVRNNEQFF
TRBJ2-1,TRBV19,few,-,TGTGCCAGTAGGCAGGGAAGCGAGCAGTTCTTC,CASRQGSEQFF
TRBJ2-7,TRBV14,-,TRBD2,TGTGCCAGCAGCCAAGCCCGGGGGGGACCCTACGAGCAGTACTTC,CASSQARGGPYEQYF
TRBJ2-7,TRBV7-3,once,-,TGTGCCAGCAGCCAGTACGGACATCGAACCTACGAGCAGTACTTC,CASSQYGHRTYEQYF
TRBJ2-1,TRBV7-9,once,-,TGTGCCAGCAGCCAATACGAAGGCGGGAACAATGAGCAGTTCTTC,CASSQYEGGNNEQFF
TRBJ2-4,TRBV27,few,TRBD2,TGTGCCAGCAGTTCAGCGGGGCAGGTTATAGCCAAAAACATTCAGTACTTC,CASSSAGQVIAKNIQYF
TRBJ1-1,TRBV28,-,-,TGTGCCAGCAGGACAACACAGGGCGGGGGCACTGAAGCTTTCTTT,CASRTTQGGGTEAFF
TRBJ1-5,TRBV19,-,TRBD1,TGTGCCACACAAGACAGGGGTGGTCAGCCCCAGCATTTT,CATQDRGGQPQHF
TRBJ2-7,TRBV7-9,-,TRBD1,TGTGCCAGCAGCTCCCCCCGGGACAGGGGCTCCTACGAGCAGTACTTC,CASSSPRDRGSYEQYF
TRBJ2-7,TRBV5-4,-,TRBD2,TGTGCCAGCAGCAGGGGACTAGCGGGAGCTTACGAGCAGTACTTC,CASSRGLAGAYEQYF
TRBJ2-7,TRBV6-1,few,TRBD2,TGTGCCAGCAGTGAAGCGCTTAGGGGAAGGGTGACTAGCGGCCCCTACGAGCAGTACTTC,CASSEALRGRVTSGPYEQYF
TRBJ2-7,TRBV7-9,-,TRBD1,TGTGCCAGCAGCTTACCGACAGGGCACGAGCAGTACTTC,CASSLPTGHEQYF
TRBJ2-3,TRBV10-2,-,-,TGCGCCAGCAGTGAGAGAGGGGGGGCAGATACGCAGTATTTT,CASSERGGADTQYF
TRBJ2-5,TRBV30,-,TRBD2,TGTGCCTGGAGTACGGGACTAGCAGGAGAGACCCAGTACTTC,CAWSTGLAGETQYF
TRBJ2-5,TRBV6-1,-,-,TGTGCCAGCAGCGCAGGAACAGGGAGGGAGTACTTC,CASSAGTGREYF
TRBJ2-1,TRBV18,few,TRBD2,TGTGCCAGCTCACCTAGACTAGCGGGAGCCCTCCACAATGAGCAGTTCTTC,CASSPRLAGALHNEQFF
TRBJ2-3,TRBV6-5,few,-,TGTGCCAGCAGTTTTAGCGCGAGCACAGATACGCAGTATTTT,CASSFSASTDTQYF
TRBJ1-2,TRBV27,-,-,TGTGCCAGCAGTAAGACAGGCCTAGCTAACTATGGCTACACCTTC,CASSKTGLANYGYTF
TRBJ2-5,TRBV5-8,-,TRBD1,TGTGCCAGCAGGGACAGGGGATACCAAGAGACCCAGTACTTC,CASRDRGYQETQYF
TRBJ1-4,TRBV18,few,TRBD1,TGTGCCAGCTCTTCGGGACAGGGATATGAAAAACTGTTTTTT,CASSSGQGYEKLFF
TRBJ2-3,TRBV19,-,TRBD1,TGTGCCAGTACCTCGACAGGGGCGGGCACAGATACGCAGTATTTT,CASTSTGAGTDTQYF
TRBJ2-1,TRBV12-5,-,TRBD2,TGTGCTAGTGGTTTTACCCCTTCAACTAGCGGGGGAACCAATGAGCAGTTCTTC,CASGFTPSTSGGTNEQFF
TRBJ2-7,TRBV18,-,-,TGTGCCAGCTCAGCAACTAGCTTCTTCGACGAGCAGTACTTC,CASSATSFFDEQYF
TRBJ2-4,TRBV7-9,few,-,TGTGCCAGCAGTCCGGATAGGGGGAACATTCAGTACTTC,CASSPDRGNIQYF
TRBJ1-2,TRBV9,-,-,TGTGCCAGCAGCGTAGAGGCATTAGACAGTGCCACTAACTATGGCTACACCTTC,CASSVEALDSATNYGYTF
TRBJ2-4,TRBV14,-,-,TGTGCCGGCAGCTTCGGGAGTTCGGGCAAAAACATTCAGTACTTC,CAGSFGSSGKNIQYF
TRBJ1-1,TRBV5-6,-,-,TGTGCCAGCACTAAGGGACAAGAGGCTTTCTTT,CASTKGQEAFF
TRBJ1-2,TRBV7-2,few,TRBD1,TGTGCCAGCAGCGCGGGACAGGGGGCGCGGGTTGGCTACACCTTC,CASSAGQGARVGYTF
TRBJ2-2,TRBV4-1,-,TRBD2,TGCGCCAGCAGTCTCCATCTAGCGGGAGTCTCCACCGGGGAGCTGTTTTTT,CASSLHLAGVSTGELFF
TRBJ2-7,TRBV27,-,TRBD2,TGTGCCAGCAGTTTTTTCCCCTCCGGGGGGAACGAGCAGTACTTC,CASSFFPSGGNEQYF
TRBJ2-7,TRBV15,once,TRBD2,TGTGCCACCAGCAGAGATCGGGGGGGCTGGTACGAGCAGTACTTC,CATSRDRGGWYEQYF
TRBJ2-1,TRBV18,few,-,TGTGCCAGCTCACCAGGGTTCAGGGAGGCTGAGCAGTTCTTC,CASSPGFREAEQFF
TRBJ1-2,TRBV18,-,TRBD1,TGTGCCAGCTCACCAGAGGACAGGGGACATGGCTACACCTTC,CASSPEDRGHGYTF
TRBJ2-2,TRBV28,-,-,TGTGCCAGCAGTTCCCGTTTTTACACCGGGGAGCTGTTTTTT,CASSSRFYTGELFF
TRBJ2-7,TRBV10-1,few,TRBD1,TGCGCCAGCAGTGGGGACAGGGGCTACGAGCAGTACTTC,CASSGDRGYEQYF
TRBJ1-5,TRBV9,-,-,TGTGCCAGCAGCGTAGACGGGAAGGGCAATCAGCCCCAGCATTTT,CASSVDGKGNQPQHF
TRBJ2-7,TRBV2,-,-,TGTGCCAGCAGCGAGGGCAGGTACGAGCAGTACTTC,CASSEGRYEQYF
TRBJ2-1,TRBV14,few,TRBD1,TGTGCCAGCAGCCAAGCCAGGACAGGGGGATACAATGAGCAGTTCTTC,CASSQARTGGYNEQFF
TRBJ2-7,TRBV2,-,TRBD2,TGTGCCAGCAGGGGGAGGGGCCACTCCTACGAGCAGTACTTC,CASRGRGHSYEQYF
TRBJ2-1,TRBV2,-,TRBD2,TGTGCCAGCAAAATACGGGAGGGATCCTACAATGAGCAGTTCTTC,CASKIREGSYNEQFF
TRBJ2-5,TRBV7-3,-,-,TGTGCCAGCAGCTTAATAGCCCAAGAGACCCAGTACTTC,CASSLIAQETQYF
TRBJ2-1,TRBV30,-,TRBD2,TGTGCCTGGAGTGACTTGACTAGCGGGCGGGACAATGAGCAGTTCTTC,CAWSDLTSGRDNEQFF
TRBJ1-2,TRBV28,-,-,TGTGCCAGCAGTTTAGGCAGGGTGATATATGGCTACACCTTC,CASSLGRVIYGYTF
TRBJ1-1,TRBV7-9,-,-,TGTGCCAGCAGCTTAGGGCGGTCGGGCACTGAAGCTTTCTTT,CASSLGRSGTEAFF
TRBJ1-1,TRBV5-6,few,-,TGTGCCAGCAGCCTAGGGGACACTGAAGCTTTCTTT,CASSLGDTEAFF
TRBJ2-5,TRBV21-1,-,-,TGTGCCAACGTTTTGACAGGGGTGGATGAGACCCAGTACTTC,CANVLTGVDETQYF
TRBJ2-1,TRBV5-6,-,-,TGTGCCAGCAGCCCGGTTGGCGGGGCGGACAATGAGCAGTTCTTC,CASSPVGGADNEQFF
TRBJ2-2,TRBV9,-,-,TGTGCCAGCAGCGGGAGTCTAGCGAACACCGGGGAGCTGTTTTTT,CASSGSLANTGELFF
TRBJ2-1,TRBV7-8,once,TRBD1,TGTGCCAGCAGCTTAGCGGCAGGGGGCTATGAGCAGTTCTTC,CASSLAAGGYEQFF
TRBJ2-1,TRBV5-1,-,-,TGCGCCAGCAGCTCGCTAGCAGATCCCTACAATGAGCAGTTCTTC,CASSSLADPYNEQFF
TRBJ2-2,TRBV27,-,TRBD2,TGTGCCAGCAGTTTTCGACTAGCAGCCAACACCGGGGAGCTGTTTTTT,CASSFRLAANTGELFF
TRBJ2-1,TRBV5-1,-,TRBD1,TGCGCCAGCAGCTTGGTACAGGGGGGCGAGCAGTTCTTC,CASSLVQGGEQFF